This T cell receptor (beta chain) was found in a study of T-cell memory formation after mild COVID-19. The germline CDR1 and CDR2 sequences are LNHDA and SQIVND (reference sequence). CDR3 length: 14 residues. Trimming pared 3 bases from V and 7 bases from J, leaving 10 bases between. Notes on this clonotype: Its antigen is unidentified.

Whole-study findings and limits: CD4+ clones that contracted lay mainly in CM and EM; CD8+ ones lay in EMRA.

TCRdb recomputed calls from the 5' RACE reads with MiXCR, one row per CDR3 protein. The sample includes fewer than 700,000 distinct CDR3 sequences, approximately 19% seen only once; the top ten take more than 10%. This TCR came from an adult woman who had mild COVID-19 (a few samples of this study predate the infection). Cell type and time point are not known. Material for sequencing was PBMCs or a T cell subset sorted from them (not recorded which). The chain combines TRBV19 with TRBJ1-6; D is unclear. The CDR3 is CASSIPQANSPLHF. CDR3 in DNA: TGTGCCAGTAGTATCCCCCAGGCCAATTCACCCCTCCACTTT.